Included here is one TCR beta chain sequence, with context. Original methodology: Amplification from reference gene primers served as the basis for estimated nucleated cell counts. Measured with immunoSEQ multiplex PCR; TCRdb has only the in-frame clones, and not every one. V, J and clone size are those of that table, while D and trimming were read from the DNA. The sample includes about 98,000 clones, 65% to 90% seen only once; the top ten take roughly 10%. This sample was taken from a study of blood T cell repertoires in COVID-19. Study overall: Samples taken during acute and convalescent COVID-19 were collected in the United States, Italy and Spain. PBMCs, B-cell-depleted T cells, or T cells were the source of the cDNA or gDNA that made up the material.

The sequenced sample consisted of peripheral blood. This TCR was recovered from a man between 65 and 80 years old with active or convalescent COVID-19.

CDR3 loop: CASSPRQDIAYEQYF. Written as DNA, the CDR3 is TGTGCCAGCAGTCCGCGCCAGGACATTGCCTACGAGCAGTACTTC. The chain uses TRBV6-5 and TRBJ2-7; possible D gene TRBD1, 5 bases. CDR1 and CDR2 (germline): MNHEY, SVGAGI. V lost 5 bases to trimming and J lost 2 bases, with 16 bases between them. CDR3 size: 15 residues.